What follows are 17 T cell receptor beta chains derived from one specimen sequenced in a study of cytomegalovirus exposure and HLA in healthy donors. Researchers ran the PCR with 60 Vbeta and 13 Jbeta primers. The method was immunoSEQ multiplex PCR; TCRdb's version includes in-frame clones alone and lacks a portion of them. Seen here are about 280,000 clones, around nine tenths observed once, and the top ten hold about 2%. The specimen sequenced was PBMCs. The receptors were gathered from a woman under 30 in good health and CMV-seronegative.

The chain carries TRBV5-1 and TRBJ1-1, with D maybe TRBD1 (6 bases). Trimming stripped 0 bases from V and 5 bases from J, with 11 bases between. The CDR3 is 14 amino acids. CDR1 is SGHRS, CDR2 YFSETQ, per germline. The CDR3 sequence is CASSLGQVETEAFF. DNA of the CDR3: TGCGCCAGCAGCTTGGGACAGGTCGAAACTGAAGCTTTCTTT. Full variable domain (remainder filled in from reference TRBV5-1 and TRBJ1-1): KAGVTQTPRYLIKTRGQQVTLSCSPISGHRSVSWYQQTPGQGLQFLFEYFSETQRNKGNFPGRFSGRQFSNSRSEMNVSTLELGDSALYLCASSLGQVETEAFFGQGTRLTVV.

The CDR3 is CASSALQGSGNTIYF. CDR3 nucleotide sequence: TGTGCCAGCAGCGCACTACAGGGATCTGGAAACACCATATATTTT. The chain has TRBV9 and TRBJ1-3, with D perhaps matching TRBD1 (6 bases). The CDR3 length is 15 residues. The V end lost 3 bases, the J end lost 1 base, and 11 bases lay between the germline ends. Germline CDR1 is SGDLS and CDR2 is YYNGEE.

The chain links TRBV5-1 to TRBJ2-2; D is perhaps TRBD1 (6 bases). The germline CDR1 and CDR2 sequences are SGHRS and YFSETQ. The length of the CDR3 is 15 residues. Trimming removed 4 bases from V and 4 bases from J, with 14 bases in between. The CDR3 loop reads CASSVGQTSTGELFF. The CDR3 DNA is TGCGCCAGCAGCGTAGGACAGACCTCCACCGGGGAGCTGTTTTTT.

The chain combines TRBV15 with TRBJ2-2, with a tentative D call TRBD2 (6 bases). The germline V gene encodes CDR1 LNHNV and CDR2 YYDKDF (reference sequence). Trimming cost V 2 bases and J 6 bases, with 19 bases left between them. CDR3 length: 17 amino acids. Written as DNA, the CDR3 is TGTGCCACCAGCAGATCCACTAGCCCGGGTTTCCCCGGGGAGCTGTTTTTT. Translation: CATSRSTSPGFPGELFF.

The chain uses TRBV7-6 and TRBJ2-3; 13 nucleotides agree with TRBD2. Germline CDR1 reads SGHVS; CDR2 reads FNYEAQ. The V segment lost 1 base and the J segment 4 bases; nucleotides outside the gene matches: 2. The CDR3 covers 16 residues. The CDR3 coding sequence is TGTGCCAGCAGCTTAGGAACTAGCGGGGGGGCAGATACGCAGTATTTT. This translates into CASSLGTSGGADTQYF.

The chain is built from TRBV18 and TRBJ2-7; maybe TRBD1 (6 bases). The ends were cut back, 0 bases at V and 7 bases at J, with 16 bases in the middle. This CDR3 is built from 15 residues. Germline V gives CDR1 KGHSH, CDR2 LQKENI. The CDR3 DNA follows: TGTGCCAGCTCACCACCGTCGCGGACAGTAAAAGAGCAGTACTTC. Encoded protein: CASSPPSRTVKEQYF.

The gene calls are TRBV4-2 and TRBJ1-4, with D perhaps matching TRBD1 (6 bases). Germline loops: CDR1 LGHNA, CDR2 YNFKEQ. Trimming left V 4 bases short and J 6 bases short, with 18 bases between. The CDR3 loop spans 16 amino acids. The CDR3 nucleotides are TGTGCCAGCAGCCCTCAGGGGTCCCCAGGCGATGAAAAACTGTTTTTT. Its translation is CASSPQGSPGDEKLFF.

The chain is built from TRBV7-2 and TRBJ1-5; 8 bases fit TRBD1. This CDR3 contains 18 residues. CDR1 is SGHTA, CDR2 FQGNSA, per germline. V was pared by 5 bases and J by 0 bases, with 12 bases of the junction left unmatched. The CDR3 nucleotides read TGTGCCAGCAGCCCCCCAGGGGGCGAACTCTATAGCAATCAGCCCCAGCATTTT. Translating it yields CASSPPGGELYSNQPQHF.

Worth noting for this clone: The same CDR3 also results from other DNA sequences found in this sample. The chain employs TRBV10-3 and TRBJ2-5; 8 positions agree with TRBD2. The CDR3 is made up of 12 amino acids. V shed 6 bases and J 5 bases; nucleotides not matched to a gene: 2. The germline CDR1 and CDR2 sequences are ENHRY and SYGVKD. CDR3: CAISGGGETQYF. The CDR3 DNA reads TGTGCCATCAGCGGCGGGGGGGAGACCCAGTACTTC.

The V and J genes are TRBV5-1 and TRBJ1-4; 7 positions agree with TRBD1. Germline V gene lookup returns CDR1 SGHRS and CDR2 YFSETQ. The CDR3 runs 15 residues. V gave up 4 bases and J gave up 5 bases; unmatched junction bases: 8. The CDR3 reads CASSPPGQTNEKLFF. The CDR3 DNA is TGCGCCAGCAGCCCACCGGGACAGACGAATGAAAAACTGTTTTTT.

This chain's CDR3 is CASSNTGGAGGYGYTF. The CDR3 nucleotides read TGTGCCAGTAGTAATACAGGGGGCGCAGGAGGGTATGGCTACACCTTC. The chain is built from TRBV19 and TRBJ1-2; 9 nucleotides align to TRBD1. The CDR3 totals 16 residues. Germline assignment: CDR1 LNHDA and CDR2 SQIVND (reference sequence). Trimming removed 4 bases from V and 5 bases from J; junction bases left unmatched: 11.

J is TRBJ1-4 and V is TRBV11-3, with D unresolved. V was clipped by 4 bases and J by 7 bases, with 10 bases between them. Germline assignment: CDR1 SGHNT and CDR2 YENEEA. This CDR3 is 13 amino acids long. The CDR3 sequence: CASSSGRGEKLFF. CDR3 sequence (DNA): TGTGCCAGCAGCTCAGGACGGGGTGAAAAACTGTTTTTT.

This sequence joins TRBV29-1 and TRBJ1-4, with a tentative D call TRBD1 (6 bases). Germline V lookup: CDR1 SQVTM, CDR2 ANQGSEA. This CDR3 contains 15 residues. Trimming took off 6 bases at V and 8 bases at J, with 22 bases between the two ends. The CDR3 region is CSVTKPGHRSEKLFF. For the CDR3, the DNA is TGCAGCGTCACCAAGCCGGGACACAGGTCCGAAAAACTGTTTTTT.

V and J are TRBV13 and TRBJ2-2, with 11 bases lining up with TRBD2. The CDR3 is 17 residues long. Germline V lookup: CDR1 PRHDT, CDR2 FYEKMQ (reference sequence). V lost 3 bases to trimming and J lost 7 bases; unmatched junction nucleotides: 10. The CDR3 loop is CASSFGTSGMIGGELFF. In DNA, the CDR3 is TGTGCCAGCAGCTTTGGGACTAGCGGAATGATAGGCGGGGAGCTGTTTTTT.

This sequence joins TRBV10-3 and TRBJ2-5; 9 bases are shared with TRBD2. Germline V gene lookup returns CDR1 ENHRY and CDR2 SYGVKD. The CDR3 is made up of 14 amino acids. The V gene end was trimmed by 3 bases and the J gene end by 8 bases; junction bases not matched to a gene: 7. The CDR3 protein is CAISDGTSYFTQYF. The CDR3 nucleotides read TGTGCCATCAGTGATGGGACTAGCTATTTCACCCAGTACTTC.

The chain uses TRBV6-1 and TRBJ1-4; D not certain. CDR3 length: 15 amino acids. Looked up from germline, CDR1 is MNHNS and CDR2 is SASEGT. Trimming stripped 7 bases from V and 0 bases from J, with 12 bases between. The DNA of the CDR3 is TGTGCCAGCACGCCCGCGGGTACAACTAATGAAAAACTGTTTTTT. Translated, it gives CASTPAGTTNEKLFF.

The CDR3 region is CASSYSAEYQPQHF. The DNA for the CDR3 is TGTGCCAGCAGTTACTCGGCAGAATATCAGCCCCAGCATTTT. The gene calls are TRBV6-5 and TRBJ1-5; D gene unclear. The ends were cut back, 0 bases at V and 5 bases at J, with 8 bases in the middle. This CDR3 comprises 14 residues. Germline loops: CDR1 MNHEY, CDR2 SVGAGI.